These T cell receptor beta chains were read from a single sample in a study of T cells after posttransplantation cyclophosphamide. The data were produced by immunoSEQ multiplex PCR, yet TCRdb's version contains in-frame clones alone and is incomplete. The data hold about 5,900 clones, with 1.8% observed a single time. The sample was PBMCs, taken about 230 days after a stem cell transplant with posttransplant cyclophosphamide. The receptors derive from a male patient aged 25 to 39 who received an allogeneic stem cell transplant from a related donor, was CMV-positive, and had no GVHD. T cells may partly derive from the graft donor. Both conserved end residues are part of each CDR3. A D gene is named only where the DNA matches it firmly. Clone size appears in some rows only: once, few, many, or a class for an expanded clone.

NA,NA,TRBJ1-2,TRBV7-9,16,CASSLFSPREGYGYTF,TGTGCCAGCAGCTTATTTTCTCCCAGGGAGGGCTATGGCTACACCTTC
NA,NA,TRBJ2-7,TRBV2,14,CASSEEAAEYEQYF,TGTGCCAGCAGTGAAGAGGCGGCTGAGTACGAGCAGTACTTC
TRBD2,NA,TRBJ2-7,TRBV5-6,17,CASSTRKERGATYEQYF,TGTGCCAGCAGCACCAGAAAAGAGCGGGGGGCGACTTACGAGCAGTACTTC
TRBD2,NA,TRBJ2-5,TRBV15,20,CATSSRRTPGQAHGRETQYF,TGTGCCACCAGCTCCCGACGTACGCCGGGGCAGGCCCACGGGAGGGAGACCCAGTACTTC
TRBD2,NA,TRBJ2-5,TRBV28,16,CASSLGGGSPEETQYF,TGTGCCAGCAGTTTAGGCGGGGGGTCCCCGGAAGAGACCCAGTACTTC
NA,NA,TRBJ1-2,TRBV5-1,13,CASSLNAIYGYTF,TGCGCCAGCAGCCTGAACGCGATCTATGGCTACACCTTC
NA,few,TRBJ2-7,TRBV21-1,13,CASSKDRAYEQYF,TGTGCCAGCAGCAAAGACAGAGCCTACGAGCAGTACTTC
NA,few,TRBJ2-7,TRBV9,15,CASSPRGGLAYEQYF,TGTGCCAGCAGCCCCAGAGGGGGTTTGGCCTACGAGCAGTACTTC
TRBD1,few,TRBJ1-5,TRBV28,13,CASRGDRGQPQHF,TGTGCCAGCAGGGGGGACAGGGGTCAGCCCCAGCATTTT
NA,NA,TRBJ2-2,TRBV9,15,CASSPLGGWTGELFF,TGTGCCAGCAGCCCCTTGGGGGGTTGGACCGGGGAGCTGTTTTTT
NA,few,TRBJ2-5,TRBV5-8,14,CASSRRESSETQYF,TGTGCCAGCAGCCGCCGGGAGAGCAGCGAGACCCAGTACTTC
TRBD2,NA,TRBJ2-7,TRBV19,15,CASSILRTSGSEQYF,TGTGCCAGTAGTATCCTACGGACTAGCGGAAGCGAGCAGTACTTC
TRBD2,few,TRBJ2-2,TRBV4-2,15,CASSQEAGATGELFF,TGTGCCAGCAGCCAAGAAGCGGGAGCCACCGGGGAGCTGTTTTTT
NA,NA,TRBJ2-4,TRBV27,14,CASTPVGPKNIQYF,TGTGCCAGCACCCCGGTTGGTCCCAAAAACATTCAGTACTTC
TRBD1,NA,TRBJ2-7,TRBV7-9,15,CASSAGQALLNEQYF,TGTGCCAGCAGCGCTGGACAGGCGTTGCTTAACGAGCAGTACTTC
TRBD2,NA,TRBJ2-5,TRBV28,14,CASSLERGGGTQYF,TGTGCCAGCAGTTTAGAACGGGGGGGAGGAACCCAGTACTTC
NA,few,TRBJ2-5,TRBV7-9,12,CATRVAEETQYF,TGTGCCACCAGGGTAGCGGAAGAGACCCAGTACTTC
NA,few,TRBJ1-4,TRBV4-2,18,CASSQASGARAGNEKLFF,TGTGCCAGCAGCCAAGCGTCAGGGGCCCGGGCCGGGAATGAAAAACTGTTTTTT
TRBD1,few,TRBJ2-7,TRBV11-3,13,CASSIGQGWEQYF,TGTGCCAGCAGCATCGGACAGGGGTGGGAGCAGTACTTC
TRBD1,NA,TRBJ2-7,TRBV6-1,14,CASSEFGQDREQYF,TGTGCCAGCAGTGAGTTCGGACAGGATCGCGAGCAGTACTTC
NA,NA,TRBJ1-2,TRBV29-1,14,CSVMAGAEAYGYTF,TGCAGCGTCATGGCGGGGGCTGAGGCCTATGGCTACACCTTC
NA,medium-sized,TRBJ1-1,TRBV7-9,14,CASNSQMGRTEAFF,TGTGCCAGCAACTCTCAAATGGGGAGGACTGAAGCTTTCTTT
NA,NA,TRBJ1-1,TRBV18,13,CASSGGENTEAFF,TGTGCCAGCTCCGGGGGAGAGAACACTGAAGCCTTCTTT
TRBD2,few,TRBJ2-5,TRBV10-3,14,CAISGRTSAETQYF,TGTGCCATCAGTGGCCGGACTAGCGCTGAGACCCAGTACTTC
TRBD1,few,TRBJ2-1,TRBV7-7,14,CASSRQGSRDEQFF,TGTGCCAGCAGCCGACAGGGGTCAAGGGATGAGCAGTTCTTC
TRBD1,NA,TRBJ2-5,TRBV10-3,16,CAISGQGGILGETQYF,TGTGCCATCAGTGGACAGGGCGGTATTTTAGGAGAGACCCAGTACTTC
NA,NA,TRBJ1-2,TRBV29-1,14,CSVHLGNSNYGYTF,TGCAGCGTCCATCTCGGGAACAGCAACTATGGCTACACCTTC
NA,NA,TRBJ1-1,TRBV6-5,14,CASRSRGKNTEAFF,TGTGCCAGCAGAAGCAGGGGCAAGAACACTGAAGCTTTCTTT
TRBD2,NA,TRBJ2-1,TRBV4-2,15,CASSQVMSGGDEQFF,TGTGCCAGCAGCCAAGTAATGTCGGGAGGGGATGAGCAGTTCTTC
NA,NA,TRBJ2-7,TRBV28,13,CASSLPGVYEQYF,TGTGCCAGCAGTTTACCCGGGGTGTACGAGCAGTACTTC
NA,NA,TRBJ1-2,TRBV9,18,CASSVAEGWGGANYGYTF,TGTGCCAGCAGCGTAGCCGAGGGTTGGGGGGGGGCTAACTATGGCTACACCTTC
NA,few,TRBJ2-7,TRBV5-5,16,CASSLVYVYNAGEQYF,TGTGCCAGCAGCTTGGTTTACGTTTACAACGCGGGCGAGCAGTACTTC
NA,few,TRBJ2-7,TRBV6-1,14,CATGYLAGGYEQYF,TGTGCCACCGGATACCTGGCAGGTGGCTACGAGCAGTACTTC
TRBD1,few,TRBJ2-7,TRBV18,15,CASSPFGTGSVEQYF,TGTGCCAGCTCACCGTTCGGGACAGGGTCCGTCGAGCAGTACTTC
NA,NA,TRBJ2-3,TRBV6-6,11,CASRLTDTQYF,TGTGCCAGCAGACTCACAGATACGCAGTATTTT
NA,few,TRBJ2-2,TRBV7-7,13,CASSSDEGGELFF,TGTGCCAGCAGCTCCGACGAGGGCGGGGAGCTGTTTTTT
NA,NA,TRBJ1-3,TRBV9,17,CASSPRGDGGGGNTIYF,TGTGCCAGCAGCCCCCGCGGGGACGGTGGTGGAGGAAACACCATATATTTT
TRBD1,NA,TRBJ1-2,TRBV7-3,15,CASSLEAGGNYGYTF,TGTGCCAGCAGCTTAGAAGCAGGGGGCAACTATGGCTACACCTTC
TRBD1,few,TRBJ1-2,TRBV5-1,14,CASSPQGANYGYTF,TGCGCCAGCAGCCCCCAGGGGGCTAACTATGGCTACACCTTC
TRBD1,few,TRBJ1-1,TRBV5-1,17,CASRPRTGGEMPTEAFF,TGCGCCAGCAGACCCCGGACAGGGGGCGAGATGCCGACCGAAGCTTTCTTT
TRBD1,few,TRBJ1-4,TRBV28,14,CASSYYRGREKLFF,TGTGCCAGCAGCTATTACAGGGGCCGAGAAAAACTGTTTTTT
NA,few,TRBJ2-7,TRBV5-1,13,CASSFRDSYEQYF,TGCGCCAGCAGCTTCCGGGACTCCTACGAGCAGTACTTC
TRBD2,few,TRBJ2-2,TRBV11-3,16,CASSRTGTSGAGELFF,TGTGCCAGCAGCCGTACAGGGACTAGCGGGGCCGGGGAGCTGTTTTTT
TRBD2,NA,TRBJ2-5,TRBV28,14,CASSLGGTAGEQYF,TGTGCCAGCAGTTTGGGGGGGACGGCGGGTGAGCAGTACTTC
NA,NA,TRBJ2-2,TRBV7-8,14,CASSFLPASTELFF,TGTGCCAGCAGCTTCCTCCCGGCTAGCACGGAGCTGTTTTTT
NA,few,TRBJ2-7,TRBV11-2,16,CASSPKWGGRIYEQYF,TGTGCCAGCAGCCCAAAGTGGGGGGGCAGAATCTACGAGCAGTACTTC
NA,NA,TRBJ2-1,TRBV7-9,14,CASSPLRFLNEQFF,TGTGCCAGCAGCCCTCTACGATTCCTCAATGAGCAGTTCTTC
NA,few,TRBJ2-1,TRBV28,15,CASSLFPSSYNEQFF,TGTGCCAGCAGTTTATTTCCGAGCTCCTACAATGAGCAGTTCTTC
NA,NA,TRBJ2-4,TRBV21-1,21,CASSKACRVAGGSGTKNIQYF,NA
TRBD1,few,TRBJ1-4,TRBV5-1,14,CASSFDRGNEKLFF,TGCGCCAGCAGCTTCGACAGGGGTAATGAAAAACTGTTTTTT
TRBD1,NA,TRBJ1-5,TRBV5-8,17,CASSSDRGKYSNQPQHF,TGTGCCAGCAGCTCGGACAGGGGAAAGTATAGCAATCAGCCCCAGCATTTT
NA,NA,TRBJ1-5,TRBV6-5,14,CASSVDSTNQPQHF,TGTGCCAGCAGTGTTGACAGCACCAATCAGCCCCAGCATTTT
NA,NA,TRBJ2-1,TRBV18,15,CASSPPRTHYNEQFF,TGTGCCAGCTCACCACCCCGGACTCATTACAATGAGCAGTTCTTC
NA,hyperexpanded,TRBJ2-7,TRBV5-6,13,CASSSLRGYEQYF,TGTGCCAGCAGCAGTTTACGCGGCTACGAGCAGTACTTC